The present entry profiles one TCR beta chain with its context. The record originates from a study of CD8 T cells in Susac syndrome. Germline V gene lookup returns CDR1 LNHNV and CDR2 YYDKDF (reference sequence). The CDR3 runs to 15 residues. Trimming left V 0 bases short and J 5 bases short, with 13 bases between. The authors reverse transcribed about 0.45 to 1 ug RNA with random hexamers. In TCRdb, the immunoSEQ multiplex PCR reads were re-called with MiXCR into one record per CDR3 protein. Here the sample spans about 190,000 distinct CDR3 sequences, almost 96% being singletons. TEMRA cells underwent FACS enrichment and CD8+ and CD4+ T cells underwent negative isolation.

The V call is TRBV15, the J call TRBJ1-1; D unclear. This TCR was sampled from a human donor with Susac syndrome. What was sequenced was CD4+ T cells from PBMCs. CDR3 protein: CATSRDQGRGTEAFF. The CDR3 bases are TGTGCCACCAGCAGAGATCAAGGTCGTGGGACTGAAGCTTTCTTT.